These 25 T cell receptor beta chains came from one sample sequenced in a study of human T cells and chemical hapten exposure (dated by TCRdb to about 2021). Read against the paper, the sample's time point label means: patch test 1, 2 weeks after DPC sensitization. The treatment or condition label here, explained by the study, means: therapeutic diphenylcyclopropenone sensitization with weekly scalp DPC. Libraries were prepared through RACE. TCRdb names NextSeq 500 as the instrument used. TCRdb trimmed public reads at Q25 via fastp, called clones via MiXCR and kept in-frame beta chains. Every entry covers one CDR3 protein and lists the most common genes and DNA from its rows. The sample yields 380,000 or so distinct CDR3 sequences; around 4.8% were counted once. The ten most abundant clones make up approximately 2.3% of the sample. The sample consisted of whole blood, taken in connection with sensitization to the hapten diphenylcyclopropenone (DPC). The receptors come from a woman in her fifties or sixties with alopecia areata. Some clones in this sample may be carry-over from other donors' samples.

This clonotype was counted at least ten times. The chain carries TRBV7-2 and TRBJ1-1; no definite D call. Germline V gives CDR1 SGHTA, CDR2 FQGNSA. The CDR3 loop spans 14 amino acids. V gave up 1 base and J gave up 3 bases, with 9 bases separating them. CDR3 protein: CASSLDSSDTEAFF. CDR3 nucleotide sequence: TGTGCCAGCAGCTTAGACAGCTCCGACACTGAAGCTTTCTTT.

This clonotype came up many times. The V gene is TRBV29-1, the J gene TRBJ2-1; 7 nucleotides align to TRBD2. The V gene end was trimmed by 1 base and the J gene end by 2 bases; junction bases not matched to a gene: 8. The CDR3 is 16 amino acids. Germline CDR1 SQVTM, CDR2 ANQGSEA. This chain's CDR3 is CSVEGLAELTYNEQFF. Written as DNA, the CDR3 is TGCAGCGTTGAAGGGCTAGCGGAGTTAACCTACAATGAGCAGTTCTTC.

This clonotype has ten or more counts. V usage is TRBV20-1 and J usage is TRBJ1-1; D is unclear. Looked up from germline, CDR1 is DFQATT and CDR2 is SNEGSKA (reference sequence). Trimming left V 5 bases short and J 1 base short, with 8 bases between. The CDR3 is 12 residues long. The CDR3 protein is CSALGPNTEAFF. For the CDR3, the DNA is TGCAGTGCTCTCGGACCGAACACTGAAGCTTTCTTT.

This clonotype was seen ten or more times. This chain links TRBV7-2 with TRBJ1-5; TRBD1 matches 8 bases. Germline CDR1 and CDR2: SGHTA and FQGNSA. V gave up 4 bases and J gave up 3 bases; unmatched junction bases: 2. The CDR3 totals 14 residues. CDR3 residues: CASSWGQVNQPQHF. DNA of the CDR3: TGTGCCAGCAGCTGGGGACAGGTCAATCAGCCCCAGCATTTT.

This clonotype was picked up a small number of times. The chain employs TRBV7-9 and TRBJ2-7, with a possible D match to TRBD1 (6 bases). Germline-derived CDR1 and CDR2 are SEHNR and FQNEAQ (reference sequence). V gave up 0 bases and J gave up 5 bases, with 17 bases separating them. CDR3 length equals 16 residues. CDR3 nucleotides: TGTGCCAGCAGCTTAGCCCCCACAGGGTTCACCCACGAGCAGTACTTC. Encoded protein: CASSLAPTGFTHEQYF.

This clonotype was observed many times. The chain employs TRBV28 and TRBJ2-7, with D possibly matching TRBD2 (6 bases). V was pared by 5 bases and J by 5 bases, with 13 bases between. The germline gives CDR1 MDHEN, CDR2 SYDVKM. There are 13 residues in the CDR3. DNA of the CDR3: TGTGCCAGCAGTCCACGGGGGTCCGACGAGCAGTACTTC. Amino acids: CASSPRGSDEQYF. Variable domain in full (rest from reference TRBV28 and TRBJ2-7): DVKVTQSSRYLVKRTGEKVFLECVQDMDHENMFWYRQDPGLGLRLIYFSYDVKMKEKGDIPEGYSVSREKKERFSLILESASTNQTSMYLCASSPRGSDEQYFGPGTRLTVT.

This clonotype showed up many times. The chain joins TRBV10-3 to TRBJ1-1, with 7 bases lining up with TRBD1. In germline, CDR1 is ENHRY, CDR2 SYGVKD. This CDR3 is 15 amino acids long. The junction had 3 bases not matched to a gene; V was cut back by 0 bases and J by 2 bases. CDR3 nucleotide sequence: TGTGCCATCAGTGAGTCTAGGGACAGAAACACTGAAGCTTTCTTT. Protein: CAISESRDRNTEAFF.

CDR3 residues: CASSFRSAGADTQYF. For the CDR3, the DNA is TGTGCCAGCAGCTTTCGTTCGGCGGGAGCAGATACGCAGTATTTT. The chain joins TRBV7-2 to TRBJ2-3, with 7 positions matching TRBD2. V was clipped by 3 bases and J by 4 bases; unmatched bases: 7. Germline V lookup: CDR1 SGHTA, CDR2 FQGNSA. The CDR3 totals 15 residues.

In its sample, this clonotype was seen many times. The J gene is TRBJ1-6, the V gene TRBV7-9, with D perhaps matching TRBD1 (6 bases). This CDR3 region has 16 residues. V was trimmed by 5 bases and J by 10 bases, leaving 21 bases between them. Germline V gene lookup returns CDR1 SEHNR and CDR2 FQNEAQ (reference sequence). CDR3 sequence: CASSPGAQGQGSPLHF. The CDR3 nucleotides read TGTGCCAGCAGCCCTGGGGCACAGGGCCAAGGGTCACCCCTCCACTTT. The whole variable domain, filled in from reference TRBV7-9 and TRBJ1-6, reads DTGVSQNPRHKITKRGQNVTFRCDPISEHNRLYWYRQTLGQGPEFLTYFQNEAQLEKSRLLSDRFSAERPKGSFSTLEIQRTEQGDSAMYLCASSPGAQGQGSPLHFGNGTRLTVT.

This clonotype was counted only a few times. The rearrangement uses TRBV10-2 and TRBJ2-1; a weak D match, TRBD2 (6 bases). The CDR3 has 15 amino acids. The V end lost 1 base, the J end lost 7 bases, and 14 bases lay between the germline ends. Looked up from germline, CDR1 is WSHSY and CDR2 is SAAADI. In DNA form, the CDR3 reads TGCGCCAGCAGTGAGTGGGGGGAGACAAAAAATGAGCAGTTCTTC. This sequence encodes CASSEWGETKNEQFF.

This clonotype was observed a handful of times. The V call is TRBV27, the J call TRBJ2-3; no reliable D call. Germline V gene data show CDR1 as MNHEY and CDR2 as SMNVEV (reference sequence). V lost 8 bases and J 7 bases, leaving 10 bases between the germline ends. The CDR3 contains 11 residues. The CDR3 protein is CASGPTYTQYF. As DNA, the CDR3 is TGTGCCAGCGGACCCACCTATACGCAGTATTTT.

The CDR3 region has the DNA TGTGCCAGCAGCGTAGCGGCTCGCACAGATACGCAGTATTTT. It translates to CASSVAARTDTQYF. This rearrangement joins TRBV9 to TRBJ2-3; D unresolved. Germline-derived CDR1 and CDR2 are SGDLS and YYNGEE. The CDR3 spans 14 residues. V gave up 0 bases and J gave up 1 base, with 6 bases separating them.

V gene TRBV20-1 combines with J gene TRBJ1-4; D is undetermined. The CDR3 totals 13 residues. V gave up 0 bases and J gave up 8 bases, with 10 bases separating them. Germline V lookup: CDR1 DFQATT, CDR2 SNEGSKA (reference sequence). Here the CDR3 DNA reads TGCAGTGCTAGAGATGTCGGCATGGAAAAACTGTTTTTT. Protein: CSARDVGMEKLFF.

This clonotype was detected only a few times. The CDR3 DNA sequence: TGTGCCAGCAGGGAAGCTGGGGTAGCGGATCGAGGGCAGTACTTC. This translates into CASREAGVADRGQYF. This chain connects TRBV7-2 to TRBJ2-7; a weak D match, TRBD2 (6 bases). V was clipped by 6 bases and J by 9 bases, with 24 bases between them. This CDR3 is 15 amino acids long. Germline CDR1 SGHTA, CDR2 FQGNSA.

This clonotype was seen a handful of times. This rearrangement joins TRBV5-5 to TRBJ2-5; D call uncertain. Germline lookup yields CDR1 SGHKS and CDR2 YYEKEE (reference sequence). The V and J ends lost 7 bases and 2 bases respectively, with 6 bases between them. CDR3 size: 11 residues. In DNA, the CDR3 is TGTGCCAGCGGGCGGCAAGAGACCCAGTACTTC. It translates to CASGRQETQYF.

The chain recombines TRBV20-1 with TRBJ2-3; D is possibly TRBD1 (6 bases). Germline V gene sequence: CDR1 DFQATT, CDR2 SNEGSKA (reference sequence). V was trimmed by 3 bases and J by 4 bases, leaving 11 bases between them. CDR3 length: 13 residues. CDR3 in amino acids: CSASSGGPDTQYF. In nucleotides, the CDR3 is TGCAGTGCTAGTAGTGGGGGCCCAGATACGCAGTATTTT.

This clonotype was seen repeatedly, ten times or more. The rearrangement joins TRBV11-2 to TRBJ1-6; D is ambiguous. Germline V gives CDR1 SGHAT, CDR2 FQNNGV. CDR3 length equals 13 residues. V dropped 0 bases and J dropped 10 bases, with 7 bases sitting between them. CDR3 residues: CASSLESGSPLHF. In DNA, the CDR3 is TGTGCCAGCAGCTTAGAATCCGGGTCACCCCTCCACTTT.

The sample holds many counts of this clonotype. J is TRBJ2-6 and V is TRBV9, with a tentative D call TRBD2 (5 bases). The V and J ends lost 0 bases and 4 bases respectively, with 17 bases between them. Germline lookup yields CDR1 SGDLS and CDR2 YYNGEE. The CDR3 length is 18 residues. In nucleotides, the CDR3 is TGTGCCAGCAGCGTAGCGGGGAGTGGACGGTCAGGGGCCAACGTCCTGACTTTC. It specifies CASSVAGSGRSGANVLTF.

The chain employs TRBV27 and TRBJ1-6, with TRBD1 matching over 7 bases. Trimming cost V 5 bases and J 5 bases; bases outside gene matches: 9. Germline assignment: CDR1 MNHEY and CDR2 SMNVEV (reference sequence). This CDR3 has 16 amino acids. CDR3 amino acids: CASSILGGSDNSPLHF. In DNA form, the CDR3 reads TGTGCCAGCAGTATCTTAGGGGGCTCGGATAATTCACCCCTCCACTTT.

This clonotype was observed at least ten times. This chain links TRBV5-1 with TRBJ2-3; D unclear. Trimming removed 4 bases from V and 2 bases from J, with 14 bases in between. Germline-derived CDR1 and CDR2 are SGHRS and YFSETQ. The CDR3 length is 15 residues. CDR3 sequence reads: CASSAVRKTTDTQYF. Written as DNA, the CDR3 is TGCGCCAGCAGCGCGGTCCGGAAGACCACAGATACGCAGTATTTT.

In its sample, this clonotype was seen a few times. The chain carries TRBV5-1 and TRBJ2-5; 7 nucleotides align to TRBD1. The V and J ends lost 4 bases and 2 bases, in that order; junction bases with no gene match: 5. CDR1 and CDR2 (germline): SGHRS, YFSETQ. This CDR3 has 14 amino acids. The CDR3 region is CASSKQGNQETQYF. The CDR3 DNA follows: TGCGCCAGCAGCAAACAGGGGAATCAAGAGACCCAGTACTTC. Using reference TRBV5-1 and TRBJ2-5 for the parts outside the CDR3, the full variable domain is KAGVTQTPRYLIKTRGQQVTLSCSPISGHRSVSWYQQTPGQGLQFLFEYFSETQRNKGNFPGRFSGRQFSNSRSEMNVSTLELGDSALYLCASSKQGNQETQYFGPGTRLLVL.

This clonotype was recorded many times. This chain links TRBV9 with TRBJ2-3, with a tentative D call TRBD1 (5 bases). This CDR3 is 15 amino acids long. Germline V gene lookup returns CDR1 SGDLS and CDR2 YYNGEE. V was trimmed by 3 bases and J by 1 base, leaving 12 bases between them. CDR3 sequence (DNA): TGTGCCAGCAGCGCCAGGGTTTTGGGCACAGATACGCAGTATTTT. It is translated as CASSARVLGTDTQYF.

The V call is TRBV20-1, the J call TRBJ2-7; 10 bases agree with TRBD1. The V gene's germline CDR1 is DFQATT and CDR2 SNEGSKA (reference sequence). The V gene end was trimmed by 6 bases and the J gene end by 5 bases; junction bases not matched to a gene: 10. There are 14 residues in the CDR3. For the CDR3, the DNA is TGCAGTGCCCCCCCGGACAGGGGGTTTCACGAGCAGTACTTC. This encodes CSAPPDRGFHEQYF.

This clonotype was seen ten or more times. The chain has TRBV6-6 and TRBJ1-1; tentative D call: TRBD1 (6 bases). The germline V gene encodes CDR1 MNHNY and CDR2 SVGAGI (reference sequence). CDR3 length equals 14 residues. With 2 bases removed from V and 4 bases from J, the gap between germline ends came to 11 bases. Written as DNA, the CDR3 is TGTGCCAGCAGTTACCCCGGACAGCGCACTGAAGCTTTCTTT. This codes for CASSYPGQRTEAFF.

In this sample, this clonotype turned up many times. This rearrangement joins TRBV6-6 to TRBJ1-1, with 7 bases matching TRBD1. Germline-derived CDR1 and CDR2 are MNHNY and SVGAGI (reference sequence). This CDR3 is 14 amino acids long. V lost 0 bases and J lost 5; bases outside the gene matches: 3. In DNA form, the CDR3 reads TGTGCCAGCAGTTACTCAACAGGGGATACTGAAGCTTTCTTT. This codes for CASSYSTGDTEAFF.